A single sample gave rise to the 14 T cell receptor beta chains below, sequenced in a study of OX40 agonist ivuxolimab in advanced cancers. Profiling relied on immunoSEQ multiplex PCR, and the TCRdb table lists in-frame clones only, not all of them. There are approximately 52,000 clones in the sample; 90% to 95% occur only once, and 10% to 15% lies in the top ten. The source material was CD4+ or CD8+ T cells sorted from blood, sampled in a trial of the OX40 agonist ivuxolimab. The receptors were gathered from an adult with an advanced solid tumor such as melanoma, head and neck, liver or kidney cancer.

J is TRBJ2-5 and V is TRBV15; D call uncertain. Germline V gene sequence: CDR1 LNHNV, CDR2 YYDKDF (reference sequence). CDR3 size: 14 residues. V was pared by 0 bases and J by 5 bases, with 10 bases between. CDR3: CATSRDGLLETQYF. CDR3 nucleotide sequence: TGTGCCACCAGCAGAGATGGATTGTTGGAGACCCAGTACTTC.

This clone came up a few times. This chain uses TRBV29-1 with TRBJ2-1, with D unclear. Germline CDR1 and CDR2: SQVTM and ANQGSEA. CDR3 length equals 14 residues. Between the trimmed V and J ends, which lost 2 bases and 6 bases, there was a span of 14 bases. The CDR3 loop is CSVELLAKRNEQFF. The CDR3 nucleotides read TGCAGCGTTGAACTGTTGGCGAAACGCAATGAGCAGTTCTTC.

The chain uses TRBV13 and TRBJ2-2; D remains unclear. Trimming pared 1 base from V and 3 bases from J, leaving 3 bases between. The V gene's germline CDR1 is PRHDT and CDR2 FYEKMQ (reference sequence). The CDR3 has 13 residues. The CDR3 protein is CASSLADTGELFF. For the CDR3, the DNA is TGTGCCAGCAGCTTAGCAGACACCGGGGAGCTGTTTTTT.

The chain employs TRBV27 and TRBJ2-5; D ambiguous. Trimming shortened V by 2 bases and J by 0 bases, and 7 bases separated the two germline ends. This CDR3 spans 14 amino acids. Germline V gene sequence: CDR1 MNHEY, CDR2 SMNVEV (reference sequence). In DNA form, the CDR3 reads TGTGCCAGCAGTTTAAAACGGGACCAAGAGACCCAGTACTTC. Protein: CASSLKRDQETQYF.

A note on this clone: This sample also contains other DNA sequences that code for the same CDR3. In DNA form, the CDR3 reads TGTGCCTGGAGTTCGGGGATTGGTTCTGGCGAGCAGTACTTC. Translating gives CAWSSGIGSGEQYF. The chain combines TRBV30 with TRBJ2-7, with D perhaps matching TRBD2 (5 bases). This CDR3 is built from 14 residues. Germline V gives CDR1 GTSNPN, CDR2 SVGIG (reference sequence). Trimming left V 2 bases short and J 6 bases short, with 17 bases between.

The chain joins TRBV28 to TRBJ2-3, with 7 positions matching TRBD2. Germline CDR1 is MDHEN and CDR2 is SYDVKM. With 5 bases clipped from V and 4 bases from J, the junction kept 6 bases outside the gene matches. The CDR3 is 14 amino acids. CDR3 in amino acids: CASSRGLVPDTQYF. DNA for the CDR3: TGTGCCAGCAGTCGAGGACTAGTCCCAGATACGCAGTATTTT.

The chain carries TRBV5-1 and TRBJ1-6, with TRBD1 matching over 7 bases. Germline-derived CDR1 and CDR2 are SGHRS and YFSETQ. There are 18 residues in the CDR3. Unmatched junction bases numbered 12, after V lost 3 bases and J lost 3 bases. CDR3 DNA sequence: TGCGCCAGCAGCTATCTCCCCGCAGGGGGAAACTATAATTCACCCCTCCACTTT. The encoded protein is CASSYLPAGGNYNSPLHF.

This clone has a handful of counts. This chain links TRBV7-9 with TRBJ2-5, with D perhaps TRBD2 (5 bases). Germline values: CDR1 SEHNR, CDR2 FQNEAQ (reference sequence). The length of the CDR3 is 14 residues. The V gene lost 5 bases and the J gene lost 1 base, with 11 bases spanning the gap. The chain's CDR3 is CASSPQRTQETQYF. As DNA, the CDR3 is TGTGCCAGCAGCCCCCAGCGGACCCAAGAGACCCAGTACTTC.

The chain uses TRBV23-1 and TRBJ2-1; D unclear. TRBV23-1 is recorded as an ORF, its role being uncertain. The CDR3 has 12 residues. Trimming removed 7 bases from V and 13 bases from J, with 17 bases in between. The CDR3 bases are TGCGCCAGCACCCACGCTCGGAAGAGACAGTTCTTC. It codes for CASTHARKRQFF.

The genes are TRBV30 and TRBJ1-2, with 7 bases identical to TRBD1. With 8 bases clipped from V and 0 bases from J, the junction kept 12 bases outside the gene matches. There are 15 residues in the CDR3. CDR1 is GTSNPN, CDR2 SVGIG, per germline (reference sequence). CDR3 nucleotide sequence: TGTGCCGTTGACACCGGGACAGACTCTAACTATGGCTACACCTTC. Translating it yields CAVDTGTDSNYGYTF.

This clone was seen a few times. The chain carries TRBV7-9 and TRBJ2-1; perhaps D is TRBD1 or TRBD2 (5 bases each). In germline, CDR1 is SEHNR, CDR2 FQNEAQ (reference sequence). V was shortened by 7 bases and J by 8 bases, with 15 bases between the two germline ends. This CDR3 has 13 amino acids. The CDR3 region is CASTSGMDYEQFF. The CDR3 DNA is TGTGCCAGCACTTCAGGGATGGACTATGAGCAGTTCTTC.

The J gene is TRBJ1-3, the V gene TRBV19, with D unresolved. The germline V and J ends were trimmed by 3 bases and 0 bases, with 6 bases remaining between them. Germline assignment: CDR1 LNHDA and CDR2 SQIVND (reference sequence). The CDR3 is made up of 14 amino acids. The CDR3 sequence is CASSMLGSGNTIYF. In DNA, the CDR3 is TGTGCCAGTAGTATGCTGGGCTCTGGAAACACCATATATTTT.

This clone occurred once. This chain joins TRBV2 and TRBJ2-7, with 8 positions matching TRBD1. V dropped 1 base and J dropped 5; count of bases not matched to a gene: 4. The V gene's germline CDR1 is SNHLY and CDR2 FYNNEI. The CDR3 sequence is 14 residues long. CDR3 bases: TGTGCCAGCAGTGAAGGACAGGGGTGGCACGAGCAGTACTTC. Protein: CASSEGQGWHEQYF.

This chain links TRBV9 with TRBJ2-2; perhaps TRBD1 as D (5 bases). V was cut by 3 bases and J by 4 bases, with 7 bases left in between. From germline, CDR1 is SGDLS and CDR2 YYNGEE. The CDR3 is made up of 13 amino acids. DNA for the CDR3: TGTGCCAGCAGCGCCAGGGTCACCGGGGAGCTGTTTTTT. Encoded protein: CASSARVTGELFF.